This T cell receptor (beta chain) was recorded in a study of T cell responses to AZD1222 COVID-19 vaccine. About the research overall: Second-dose schedules of about 4 or about 12 weeks were combined.

This table comes from immunoSEQ multiplex PCR, and its TCRdb copy is limited to in-frame clones, with some not included. The table lists about 150,000 clones, 92% of them singletons. Study-wide results and caveats: Possibly, clonal diversity was underestimated; donors were largely white British and included more females. Within unmutated variant regions lay the reported targets of nearly half of spike-specific TCRs. Only after the peak T cell response were repertoires sampled.

With 6 bases clipped from V and 1 base from J, the junction kept 8 bases outside the gene matches. This CDR3 region has 15 residues. CDR1 LNHDA and CDR2 SQIVND come from the germline V gene (reference sequence). The sample holds one count of this clone. Antigen: not known. Sequenced material: peripheral blood, taken on day 0 of AZD1222 vaccination. This clonotype was obtained from an adult in good health. The J gene is TRBJ1-1, the V gene TRBV19, with TRBD1 matching 7 bases. The CDR3 DNA reads TGTGCCAGTAGCCTCAGGGGGGTTCGGAACACTGAAGCTTTCTTT. Its protein is CASSLRGVRNTEAFF. Full variable domain (outside the CDR3, taken from reference TRBV19 and TRBJ1-1): DGGITQSPKYLFRKEGQNVTLSCEQNLNHDAMYWYRQDPGQGLRLIYYSQIVNDFQKGDIAEGYSVSREKKESFPLTVTSAQKNPTAFYLCASSLRGVRNTEAFFGQGTRLTVV.